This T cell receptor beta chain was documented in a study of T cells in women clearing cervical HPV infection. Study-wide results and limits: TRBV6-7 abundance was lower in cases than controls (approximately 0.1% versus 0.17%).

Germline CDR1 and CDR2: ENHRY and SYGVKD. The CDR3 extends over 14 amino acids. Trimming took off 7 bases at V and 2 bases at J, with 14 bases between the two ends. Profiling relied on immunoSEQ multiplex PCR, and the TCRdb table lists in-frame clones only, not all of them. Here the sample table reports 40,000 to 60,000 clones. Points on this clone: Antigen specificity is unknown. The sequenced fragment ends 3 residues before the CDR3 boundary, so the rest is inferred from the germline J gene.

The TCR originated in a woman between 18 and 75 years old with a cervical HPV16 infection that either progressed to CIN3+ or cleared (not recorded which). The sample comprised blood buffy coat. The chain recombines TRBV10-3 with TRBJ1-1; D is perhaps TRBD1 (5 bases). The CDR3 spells CAITPGLENTEAFF. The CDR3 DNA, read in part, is TGTGCCATCACTCCGGGACTGGAAAACACTGAA.